These T cell receptor beta chains were read from a single sample in a study of T-cell memory formation after mild COVID-19. TCRdb processed the 5' RACE reads anew with MiXCR; each CDR3 protein has one entry. The sample shows about 320,000 distinct CDR3 sequences, approximately 15% of them seen only once. What was sequenced was PBMCs or a T cell subset sorted from them (not recorded which). Receptors were obtained from a man in his late teens or twenties who had mild COVID-19 (a few samples of this study predate the infection). Cell type and time point are not known. CDR3s include the opening cysteine and the closing phenylalanine or tryptophan. Fields, in order: clone size, V gene, D gene, J gene, CDR3 length, CDR3 protein, CDR3 DNA. D genes are given only for firm matches. Only part of the rows carry a size: once, few, many, or a class if the clone is expanded.

many	TRBV7-3	TRBD1	TRBJ2-1	15	CASSLRDRGYNEQFF	TGTGCCAGCAGCTTACGGGACAGGGGCTACAATGAGCAGTTCTTC
NA	TRBV5-1	TRBD1	TRBJ2-1	17	CASSLGGTGSSYNEQFF	TGCGCCAGCAGCTTGGGGGGGACAGGGAGCTCCTACAATGAGCAGTTCTTC
few	TRBV10-1	NA	TRBJ2-3	15	CASSESNSFTDTQYF	TGCGCCAGCAGTGAGTCTAACTCGTTCACGGATACGCAGTATTTT
NA	TRBV7-9	NA	TRBJ1-4	14	CASSSLAGLEKLFF	TGTGCCAGCAGCTCGTTGGCAGGGCTGGAAAAACTGTTTTTT
few	TRBV2	NA	TRBJ2-5	11	CASSGEETQYF	TGTGCCAGCAGTGGAGAGGAGACCCAGTACTTC
NA	TRBV7-7	TRBD2	TRBJ2-1	17	CASSFRLAGSSYNEQFF	TGTGCTAGCAGCTTTAGACTAGCGGGGAGCTCCTACAATGAGCAGTTCTTC
NA	TRBV4-2	NA	TRBJ1-1	14	CASRRQDLDTEAFF	TGTGCCAGCAGACGACAGGATTTGGACACTGAAGCTTTCTTT
few	TRBV14	TRBD1	TRBJ2-1	15	CASSNDRGSYNEQFF	TGTGCCAGCAGCAACGACAGGGGATCCTACAATGAGCAGTTCTTC
many	TRBV4-3	NA	TRBJ2-3	15	CASSQDLGATDTQYF	TGCGCCAGCAGCCAAGATCTAGGGGCCACAGATACGCAGTATTTT
NA	TRBV3-1	TRBD2	TRBJ2-5	20	CASSQDSRTSGGGYQETQYF	TGTGCCAGCAGCCAAGATAGTCGTACTAGCGGGGGGGGATACCAAGAGACCCAGTACTTC
few	TRBV7-8	NA	TRBJ2-5	15	CASSPSRLEIKTQYF	TGTGCCAGCAGCCCCTCCCGGCTAGAGATTAAGACCCAGTACTTC
few	TRBV7-2	NA	TRBJ2-1	16	CASSWRPDNLGNEQFF	TGTGCCAGCAGCTGGCGGCCGGACAACCTAGGAAATGAGCAGTTCTTC
few	TRBV12-3/TRBV12-4	NA	TRBJ2-6	18	CASRKSGTVYSGANVLTF	TGTGCCAGCAGGAAATCCGGGACGGTGTACTCTGGGGCCAACGTCCTGACTTTC
NA	TRBV5-6	NA	TRBJ2-3	13	CASSSSSLDTQYF	TGTGCCAGCAGCTCCTCCTCTTTGGATACGCAGTATTTT
few	TRBV7-3	TRBD2	TRBJ2-1	14	CASSQAGGLNEQFF	TGTGCCAGCAGCCAAGCGGGGGGTTTGAATGAGCAGTTCTTC
few	TRBV7-2	NA	TRBJ2-3	16	CASSSRGASWADTQYF	TGTGCCAGCAGCTCTAGGGGGGCCTCGTGGGCAGATACGCAGTATTTT
NA	TRBV7-2	TRBD2	TRBJ2-3	21	CASSLEGGRLAGGSVKDTQYF	TGTGCCAGCAGCTTAGAAGGCGGGAGACTAGCGGGGGGCTCCGTAAAAGATACGCAGTATTTT
NA	TRBV5-4	NA	TRBJ2-3	14	CASSAGPSADTQYF	TGTGCCAGCAGCGCTGGGCCCTCGGCAGATACGCAGTATTTT
few	TRBV5-5	TRBD1	TRBJ1-2	15	CATSKGTGSLYGYTF	TGTGCCACCTCGAAGGGGACAGGGAGCCTCTATGGCTACACCTTC
few	TRBV18	NA	TRBJ2-7	16	CASSPSNFYQTYEQYF	TGTGCCAGCTCACCATCGAATTTTTACCAGACATACGAGCAGTACTTC
few	TRBV7-8	NA	TRBJ2-6	16	CASSQGPVSGANVLTF	TGTGCCAGCAGCCAGGGACCGGTCTCTGGGGCCAACGTCCTGACTTTC
NA	TRBV5-1	TRBD1	TRBJ1-6	14	CASTRTGRNSPLHF	TGCGCCAGCACCCGGACAGGGAGAAATTCACCCCTCCACTTT
NA	TRBV5-1	TRBD2	TRBJ2-3	15	CASRLAGVGSDTQYF	TGCGCCAGCAGGCTGGCGGGGGTGGGTTCAGATACGCAGTATTTT
NA	TRBV7-2	NA	TRBJ2-1	12	CANGQSYNEQFF	TGTGCCAACGGACAGTCGTACAATGAGCAGTTCTTC
NA	TRBV7-8	TRBD2	TRBJ2-2	16	CASSGSGGAETGELFF	TGTGCCAGCAGCGGTAGCGGGGGGGCCGAAACCGGGGAGCTGTTTTTT
few	TRBV7-9	NA	TRBJ2-3	14	CASSEQAIADTQYF	TGTGCCAGCAGCGAACAGGCGATTGCAGATACGCAGTATTTT
few	TRBV12-3/TRBV12-4	NA	TRBJ1-5	13	CASSFHRNQPQHF	TGTGCCAGCAGTTTTCACAGAAATCAGCCCCAGCATTTT
NA	TRBV18	TRBD1	TRBJ2-1	16	CASSPGTGTSYNEQFF	TGTGCCAGCTCACCAGGGACAGGGACATCCTACAATGAGCAGTTCTTC
few	TRBV6-5	NA	TRBJ1-1	13	CASSPTVRTEAFF	TGTGCCAGCAGCCCTACTGTACGAACTGAAGCTTTCTTT
many	TRBV5-1	TRBD2	TRBJ2-5	14	CASSLLTGRETQYF	TGCGCCAGCAGCTTGCTCACCGGGAGGGAGACCCAGTACTTC
NA	TRBV19	NA	TRBJ2-3	13	CASSILSADTQYF	TGTGCCAGTAGTATCTTGTCCGCAGATACGCAGTATTTT
NA	TRBV7-2	NA	TRBJ2-5	16	CASSPRHQRYQETQYF	TGTGCCAGCAGCCCCCGACACCAGCGGTACCAAGAGACCCAGTACTTC
few	TRBV28	TRBD1	TRBJ1-6	16	CASSFGLGQGHSPLHF	TGTGCCAGCAGTTTCGGCCTTGGACAGGGGCATTCACCCCTCCACTTT